What follows describes a single T cell receptor (beta chain). This clone was observed once. This clone's antigen is unknown. Base-call qualities are not available, and no considerably larger clone is one nucleotide away. In total, more than 500 healthy bone marrow donors made up the cohort. At the time of sampling, every cohort member was nominally healthy, though immune exposures that went unrecorded were likely present. The donor tested CMV seropositive and was one of the 289 seropositive cohort members. Every donor gave a peripheral blood sample, and the peripheral blood mononuclear cells from that sample were used for TCR beta sequencing. Genomic DNA extraction from the blood cell samples was performed with the Qiagen DNeasy Blood Extraction Kit. Libraries came from the immunoSEQ multiplex PCR assay. For the multiplex PCR, a mixture combining 60 forward primers for TCR Vbeta segments and 13 reverse primers for TCR Jbeta segments was used. Amplification of the CDR3 region of rearranged TCR beta genes was performed with a multiplex PCR assay on genomic DNA. On the Illumina HiSeq System, the amplified TCR beta libraries were sequenced as 87-base-pair reads. In the source study's methods: In a later analysis, around 80 million unique TCR beta chains were counted across the 690 or so repertoires, and roughly 11 million of these chains were shared by at least two donors. To remove PCR and sequencing errors, raw reads were error-corrected and collapsed into unique sequences using a nearest-neighbor algorithm that merged closely related sequences. Alignment of CDR3 sequences to IMGT reference sequences was used to assign V, D and J gene segments. For a sequence to be retained, a match of at least six nucleotides to both a V gene segment and a J gene segment was required. A rearrangement counted as productive if the CDR3 had no stop codons and remained in frame with V and J, and every other rearrangement counted as non-productive. Following IMGT convention, CDR3 was defined as the stretch from the second conserved V-encoded cysteine up to the conserved J-encoded phenylalanine. The earlier analysis of about 640 of the donors excluded any sequence lacking an unambiguous match to a single V gene segment. In an earlier analysis of approximately 590 of the donors, V segments were called functional above 56.7% productive rearrangements and were called segregating when the between-donor standard deviation exceeded 5%. A statistical classification framework was developed to diagnose cytomegalovirus status using the catalog of TCR beta chain sequences. In a later analysis, V and J genes were assigned by comparing TCR nucleotide sequences against IMGT/GENE-DB human TR gene sequences. The TCRdist pipeline was used in a later analysis to assign CDR3 sequences and most-parsimonious VDJ recombination scenarios. In a later analysis, every TCR beta chain was defined by the combination of its CDR3 amino acid sequence and its V-gene family, and reads without a unique V-gene family were dropped. A later analysis removed over 500 highly shared, low-generation-probability nucleotide sequences to deal with suspected cross-contamination and a sequencing artifact. In a later analysis, a clonal expansion index for each public chain was calculated from normalized within-repertoire ranks of inferred template counts. A later analysis computed generation probabilities with a VDJ recombination model fitted to out-of-frame rearrangements, and checked the results against IGoR. In a later analysis, TCR-TCR, TCR-HLA and TCR-CMV co-occurrence was scored with hypergeometric tests, and a repertoire-size bias correction was applied to TCR pairs. A later analysis estimated false discovery rates by permuting HLA or CMV assignments 20 times. In a later analysis, co-occurring TCRs were grouped using DBSCAN, and TCRdist sequence similarity was added for clustering within HLA-allele-positive subsets. Co-occurrence clustering excluded repertoires with fewer than 30,000 or more than 120,000 public chains, plus five with anomalous nucleotide sharing. TCRdb retrieved this table from immuneACCESS and kept in-frame rearrangements only. Not all clones are present; in checked studies, unresolved V genes account for under half, and no reason is known for the remainder. For V, J and clone size, that table is used; D and trimming come from the DNA. The sample contains 240,000 or so clones, more than 75% of them found a single time. The ten top clones hold roughly 5% of the sample.

The record originates from a study of cytomegalovirus exposure and HLA in healthy donors (dated 2017 in TCRdb). Describing the broader study: An earlier analysis of some 600 of the donors reported about 280 Gb of sequence data and about 120 million unique TCR beta sequences obtained from about 200 million T cells. About 280 gigabases of sequencing data and around 88 million unique TCR sequences made up an early release that covered several hundred HLA-typed donors. Of the 350 to 450 genotyped donors, about 80% fell in the genetic ancestry cluster associated with self-reported Caucasian donors. The aim of the study was to test whether cataloging public T cell receptors could identify signatures of past pathogen exposure. The study used immunosequencing to profile the T cell repertoires of about 670 subjects and linked those repertoires to cytomegalovirus serostatus. Along with the roughly 670-subject first cohort, a separate validation cohort of about 110 different subjects was used. High-throughput TCR immunosequencing, statistical association of individual TCRs with disease status, and machine learning were combined to predict cytomegalovirus infection status. To study patterns of TCR occurrence, a later analysis re-analyzed previously published TCR beta repertoires from just over 650 donors and added high-resolution HLA genotyping. In the later analysis, no new phenotypic data were used to find candidate immune exposures; instead, reliance was placed on TCR beta sequences and their occurrence across donors. In an earlier analysis of about 590 of the donors, high-throughput TCR beta sequencing was used to judge whether each TCR beta V gene segment behaved as functional or pseudogenic. Donor age, sex, ethnicity and CMV serostatus were compiled alongside the repertoire data. Genome-wide SNP genotypes for about 65% of the roughly 670 donors were used in a later genetic analysis, which treated that subset as a discovery cohort. All discovery cohort repertoires had been generated using a single sequencing platform. HLA typing covered class I and class II loci at four-digit resolution. The number of donors typed differed by locus, with about 629-630 for A, B, C, DRB1 and DQB1, roughly 520 for DQA1, under 610 for DPA1, and 400 to 490 for DPB1. Several DR-DQ haplotypes were handled as single units for association and clustering because linkage in the cohort was strong. Among a few hundred genotyped donors of the cohort, an average of about 240,000 unique TCR beta nucleotide sequences were sequenced per donor, 15% to 20% of them non-productive.

What the work shows at the level of the full study, not this receptor alone: V-gene and J-gene trimming of TCR beta chains was associated with a missense DCLRE1C variant in a later genetic analysis, and the association was replicated in an independent cohort. In a later analysis, several top co-occurrence clusters were reported to appear linked to parvovirus B19, influenza, CMV and Epstein-Barr virus. A further reported finding was that TCR beta sequences accurately predicted the HLA-A and HLA-B alleles for most subjects in the first cohort. The cohort was sequenced for TCR beta chains only, and without alpha or paired-chain data the features that could be detected were limited. In a later analysis, HLA-associated TCR beta chains were found to be more clonally expanded and to have lower generation probabilities than equally common non-associated chains. Strong co-occurrence of HLA alleles, especially DR and DQ, made assigning TCR associations to individual alleles difficult. A later analysis found that TCR association rates varied across HLA loci, with DRB1 alleles showing the most associated TCRs and HLA-C alleles the fewest. The classifier was reported to diagnose cytomegalovirus status with high specificity and sensitivity in both the original cohort and the validation cohort. Correlated functional status among segregating V segments might be attributable to linkage disequilibrium, but an unknown experimental factor could not be ruled out. According to a later analysis, most CMV-associated TCR beta chains appeared to be HLA-restricted, and the HLA associations seemed to be driven largely by CMV exposure. Specific HLA alleles were associated with 15,000 to 20,000 TCR beta sequences at a false discovery rate of 0.05 in a later analysis. The presence/absence analyses assumed that sequencing depth was roughly uniform across donors, and that assumption may not be true. A group of highly shared sequence variants was considered likely to be a technical artifact of the sequencing pipeline. An earlier analysis of around 600 of the donors showed that most TCR beta V segments appeared in productive rearrangements either about 90% or about 30% of the time, which broadly matched IMGT annotations. According to the authors, the approach could potentially be generalized to other disease states and immunological phenotypes. Compared with the approximately 600-donor mean, donors in an Asian-associated ancestry cluster had fewer N-insertions in productive TCRs, according to a later genetic analysis. Because HLA typing was missing for some donors at each locus, association tests included only the typed subset. Three of the identified cytomegalovirus-associated TCR beta chains were confirmed in vitro to be specific for cytomegalovirus antigens. Some IMGT-functional V segments, including TRBV6-2 and TRBV6-3, could not be distinguished by the 87-base-pair reads and were therefore excluded. A total of 150 to 200 TCR beta chains were listed by the study as associated with cytomegalovirus. While some public TCRs were present in many individuals, most TCR sequences turned up only very rarely across donors. About 17 rarely observed V segments, including chromosome 9 orphons, were excluded from the earlier analysis of some 590 of the donors because counts were too low. Immune exposure information for the cohort was limited to CMV serostatus.

Trimming costs V 0 bases and J 15 bases, and their ends lie 15 bases apart. From the germline V gene, CDR1 is LGHNA and CDR2 is YSLEER. CDR3 length: 13 amino acids, cysteine to phenylalanine. The kept DNA is CDR3 alone, 39 bases in frame from the first base. The clonotype was recovered from a middle-aged woman in good health and CMV-seropositive. The sequenced sample consisted of PBMCs. The V and J genes are TRBV4-3 and TRBJ2-1, with an unclear D gene assignment. The DNA is TGCGCCAGCAGCCAAGATGCTGTCGGAGTGTTGTTCTTC. The translation is CASSQDAVGVLFF.